This T cell receptor beta chain was captured by sequencing in a study of cytomegalovirus exposure and HLA in healthy donors. Across the study: Researchers previously reported finding 90 million to 130 million unique TCR beta sequences from 150 million to 200 million T cells.

This CDR3 is built from 14 residues. Germline V CDR1 and CDR2: LGHNT, FRNRAP. The junction had 3 bases not matched to a gene; V was cut back by 3 bases and J by 3 bases. PCR amplification relied on 60 Vbeta primers (plus 13 Jbeta primers). The data were produced by immunoSEQ multiplex PCR, yet TCRdb's version contains in-frame clones alone and is incomplete. The table includes some 150,000 clones, roughly 70% detected once. The V and J genes are TRBV12-5 and TRBJ2-7; 9 bases line up with TRBD1. Material for sequencing was PBMCs. The TCR was taken from a man aged 18 to 29 in good health and CMV-seropositive. CDR3 sequence reads: CASGFRDRVYEQYF. The CDR3 DNA is TGTGCTAGTGGTTTCCGGGACAGGGTCTACGAGCAGTACTTC.